The 13 T cell receptor beta chains reported below all come from one sample, sequenced in a study of identical twins. TCRdb ran MiXCR on the 5' RACE reads and lists one entry per CDR3 protein. The repertoire holds 1.5 million to 2 million distinct CDR3 sequences, with under 35% as singletons. Source material: cord blood. The origin of the receptors is a newborn girl in good health.

This sequence joins TRBV4-1 and TRBJ2-3, with D possibly being TRBD1 or TRBD2 (5 bases each). The CDR3 totals 14 residues. Germline loops: CDR1 MGHRA, CDR2 YSYEKL. V was trimmed by 3 bases and J by 4 bases, leaving 11 bases between them. CDR3 nucleotide sequence: TGCGCCAGCAGCCACCCCCGGGACCCAGATACGCAGTATTTT. Protein sequence: CASSHPRDPDTQYF.

The chain joins TRBV7-2 to TRBJ2-3; 7 positions agree with TRBD2. This CDR3 has 16 amino acids. J lost 1 base, V lost 0 bases, and 4 bases had no gene match. Per germline, CDR1 SGHTA and CDR2 FQGNSA. CDR3 in amino acids: CASSLAPLAGTDTQYF. The DNA of the CDR3 is TGTGCCAGCAGCTTAGCCCCCCTAGCGGGCACAGATACGCAGTATTTT.

This CDR3 reads CASSLNTSSYEQYF. CDR3 in DNA: TGTGCCAGCAGTTTAAACACCAGCTCCTACGAGCAGTACTTC. J is TRBJ2-7 and V is TRBV28, with D uncertain. V was cut by 2 bases and J by 0 bases, with 8 bases left in between. The CDR3 length is 14 residues. The germline CDR1 and CDR2 sequences are MDHEN and SYDVKM. The full variable domain, in which reference TRBV28 and TRBJ2-7 provide the parts outside the CDR3, is DVKVTQSSRYLVKRTGEKVFLECVQDMDHENMFWYRQDPGLGLRLIYFSYDVKMKEKGDIPEGYSVSREKKERFSLILESASTNQTSMYLCASSLNTSSYEQYFGPGTRLTVT.

This clonotype was picked up a small number of times. J is TRBJ2-1 and V is TRBV6-5; D remains unclear. Trimming removed 2 bases from V and 1 base from J, with 6 bases in between. The germline gives CDR1 MNHEY, CDR2 SVGAGI. The CDR3 sequence is 14 residues long. The CDR3 DNA reads TGTGCCAGCAGTTACCAGGCTTCCTACAATGAGCAGTTCTTC. It codes for CASSYQASYNEQFF.

This clonotype has a handful of counts. V and J are TRBV20-1 and TRBJ1-1; 7 bases are shared with TRBD1. V shed 3 bases, J shed 5 bases, and the junction held 9 bases outside the gene matches. Germline V CDR1 and CDR2: DFQATT, SNEGSKA (reference sequence). The CDR3 is 14 residues long. This CDR3 reads CSARIQGLRTEAFF. The CDR3 DNA reads as TGCAGTGCTAGGATACAGGGGTTGAGAACTGAAGCTTTCTTT.

This clonotype was counted a few times. V and J are TRBV6-5 and TRBJ2-3; D remains ambiguous. The V gene lost 6 bases and the J gene lost 4 bases, with 14 bases spanning the gap. The CDR3 covers 14 residues. The germline V gene has CDR1 MNHEY and CDR2 SVGAGI. CDR3 nucleotide sequence: TGTGCCAGCAGCTCGCCTATCTCCCCAGATACGCAGTATTTT. This encodes CASSSPISPDTQYF.

CDR3 residues: CASSIRGGNQPQHF. As DNA, the CDR3 is TGTGCCAGTAGTATCAGGGGAGGGAATCAGCCCCAGCATTTT. The chain recombines TRBV19 with TRBJ1-5, with D perhaps matching TRBD1 (6 bases). The CDR3 is 14 residues long. V was pared by 3 bases and J by 4 bases, with 10 bases between. The V gene's germline CDR1 is LNHDA and CDR2 SQIVND (reference sequence).

Turning to this clonotype: A read error may be the cause here, since a much bigger clone is one base away. The chain has TRBV29-1 and TRBJ2-4, with D maybe TRBD1 (6 bases). The tail of the sequence fits TRBJ2-5 better, so the J call may be wrong. The CDR3 is 14 amino acids. The germline CDR1 and CDR2 sequences are SQVTM and ANQGSEA. CDR3 nucleotide sequence: TGCAGTAGTCAGAGGGACACCGAGCGAGAGACCCAGTACTTC. Residues: CSSQRDTERETQYF.

This chain links TRBV20-1 with TRBJ2-7; 11 positions match TRBD2. The CDR3 is 15 residues long. Germline V gives CDR1 DFQATT, CDR2 SNEGSKA (reference sequence). V shed 2 bases, J shed 2 bases, and the junction held 5 bases outside the gene matches. The CDR3: CSARSDSGGAYEQYF. Written as DNA, the CDR3 is TGCAGTGCTAGATCGGATAGCGGGGGGGCCTACGAGCAGTACTTC.

The chain couples TRBV4-2 to TRBJ2-2; a weak D match, TRBD1 (6 bases). The V end was cut by 1 base, the J end by 0 bases, with 12 bases between. The germline gives CDR1 LGHNA, CDR2 YNFKEQ. The CDR3 is made up of 17 amino acids. CDR3 loop: CASSQAAGAANTGELFF. DNA of the CDR3: TGTGCCAGCAGCCAAGCTGCAGGGGCGGCGAACACCGGGGAGCTGTTTTTT.

This clonotype was observed at least ten times. The junction differs from germline at one of its ends, possibly a read error. This chain links TRBV12-3 or TRBV12-4 with TRBJ2-2; D is perhaps TRBD1 (6 bases). CDR3 length: 14 residues. The CDR3 protein is CASSLGQNTGELFF. In DNA, the CDR3 is TGCGCCAGCAGCTTGGGACAGAACACCGGGGAGCTGTTTTTT.

The chain uses TRBV6-5 and TRBJ2-1; possibly TRBD1 or TRBD2 for D (5 bases each). V lost 1 base and J lost 3, with 7 bases in between. Germline lookup yields CDR1 MNHEY and CDR2 SVGAGI. The CDR3 is 14 residues long. This CDR3 reads CASSYLGDYNEQFF. The CDR3 DNA follows: TGTGCCAGCAGTTACTTGGGGGACTACAATGAGCAGTTCTTC.

The table lists this clonotype with a few counts. The chain joins TRBV10-1 to TRBJ2-5, with 7 bases fitting TRBD1. The J segment lost 0 bases and the V segment lost 3 bases, leaving 13 bases of the junction unmatched. CDR1 and CDR2 from the germline V gene are WNHNN and SYGVQD (reference sequence). The CDR3 has 18 amino acids. The CDR3 DNA reads as TGCGCCAGCAGTGACCCAAGGGGGACAGTGCCTTACCAAGAGACCCAGTACTTC. Its translation: CASSDPRGTVPYQETQYF.